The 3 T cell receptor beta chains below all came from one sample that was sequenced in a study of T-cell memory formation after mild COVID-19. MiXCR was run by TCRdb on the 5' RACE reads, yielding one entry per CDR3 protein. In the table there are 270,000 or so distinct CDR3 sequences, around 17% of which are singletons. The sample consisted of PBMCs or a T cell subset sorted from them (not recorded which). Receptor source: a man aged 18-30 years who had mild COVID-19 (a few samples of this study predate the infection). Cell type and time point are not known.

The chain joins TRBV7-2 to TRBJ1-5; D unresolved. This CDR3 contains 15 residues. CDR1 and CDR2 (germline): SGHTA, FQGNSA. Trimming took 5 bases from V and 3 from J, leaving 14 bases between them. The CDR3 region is CASSPWQAVNQPQHF. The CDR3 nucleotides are TGTGCCAGCAGCCCCTGGCAGGCGGTCAATCAGCCCCAGCATTTT.

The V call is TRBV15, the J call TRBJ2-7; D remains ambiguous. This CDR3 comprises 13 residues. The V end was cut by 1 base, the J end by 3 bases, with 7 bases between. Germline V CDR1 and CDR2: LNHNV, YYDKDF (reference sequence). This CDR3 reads CATSRGEDYEQYF. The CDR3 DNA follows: TGTGCCACCAGCAGAGGAGAGGACTACGAGCAGTACTTC.

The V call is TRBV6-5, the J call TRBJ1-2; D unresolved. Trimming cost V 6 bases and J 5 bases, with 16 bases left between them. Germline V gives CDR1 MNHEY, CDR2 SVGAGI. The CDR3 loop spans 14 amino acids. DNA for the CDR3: TGTGCCAGCAGCCCACGTGTCCTCGGGTATGGCTACACCTTC. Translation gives CASSPRVLGYGYTF.